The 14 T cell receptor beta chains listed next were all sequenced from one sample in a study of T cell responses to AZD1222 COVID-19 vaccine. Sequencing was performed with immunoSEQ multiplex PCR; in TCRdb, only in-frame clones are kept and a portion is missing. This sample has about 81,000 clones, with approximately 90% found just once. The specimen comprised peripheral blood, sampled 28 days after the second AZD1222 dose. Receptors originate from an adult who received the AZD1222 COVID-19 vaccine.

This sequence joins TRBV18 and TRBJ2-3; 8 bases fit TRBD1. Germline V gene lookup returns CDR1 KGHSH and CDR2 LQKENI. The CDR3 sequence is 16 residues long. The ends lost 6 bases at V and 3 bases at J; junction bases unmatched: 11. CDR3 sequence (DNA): TGTGCCAGCTCCGCCCGTCAGGGGGCCGGGACAGATACGCAGTATTTT. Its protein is CASSARQGAGTDTQYF.

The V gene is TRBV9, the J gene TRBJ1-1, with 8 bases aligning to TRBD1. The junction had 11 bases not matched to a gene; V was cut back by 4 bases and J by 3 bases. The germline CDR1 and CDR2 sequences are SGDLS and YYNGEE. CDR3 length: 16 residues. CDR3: CASSITLRGRDTEAFF. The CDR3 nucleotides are TGTGCCAGCAGCATAACACTCAGGGGGCGAGACACTGAAGCTTTCTTT.

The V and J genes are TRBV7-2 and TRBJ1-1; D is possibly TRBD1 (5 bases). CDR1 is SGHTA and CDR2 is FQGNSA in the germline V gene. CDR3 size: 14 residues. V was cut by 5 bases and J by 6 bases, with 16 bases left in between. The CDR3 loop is CASSAQGRGAEAFF. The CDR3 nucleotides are TGTGCCAGCAGCGCGCAGGGCCGGGGGGCTGAAGCTTTCTTT.

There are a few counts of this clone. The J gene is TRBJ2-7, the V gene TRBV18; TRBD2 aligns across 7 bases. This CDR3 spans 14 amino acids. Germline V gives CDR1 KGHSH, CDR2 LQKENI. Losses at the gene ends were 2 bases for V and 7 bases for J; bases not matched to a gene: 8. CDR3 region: CASSPDGGSWEQYF. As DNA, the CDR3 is TGTGCCAGCTCACCAGACGGCGGGAGTTGGGAGCAGTACTTC.

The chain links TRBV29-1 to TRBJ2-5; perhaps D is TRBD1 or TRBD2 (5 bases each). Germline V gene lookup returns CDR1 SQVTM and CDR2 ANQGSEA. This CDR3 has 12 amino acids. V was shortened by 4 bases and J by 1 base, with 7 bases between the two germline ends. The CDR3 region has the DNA TGCAGCGTTGGGGGGTCCCAAGAGACCCAGTACTTC. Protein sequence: CSVGGSQETQYF.

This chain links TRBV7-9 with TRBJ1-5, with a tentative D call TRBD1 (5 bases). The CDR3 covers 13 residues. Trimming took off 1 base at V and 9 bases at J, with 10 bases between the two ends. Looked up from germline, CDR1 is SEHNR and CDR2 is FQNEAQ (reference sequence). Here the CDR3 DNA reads TGTGCCAGCAGCTTAGAAGTGGGGACGCCCCAGCATTTT. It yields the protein CASSLEVGTPQHF.

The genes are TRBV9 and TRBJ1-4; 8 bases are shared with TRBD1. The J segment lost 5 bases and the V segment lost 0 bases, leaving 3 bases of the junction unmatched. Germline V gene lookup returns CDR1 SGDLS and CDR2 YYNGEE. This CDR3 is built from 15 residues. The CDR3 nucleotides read TGTGCCAGCAGCGTAGCGGGACAGGAGAATGAAAAACTGTTTTTT. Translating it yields CASSVAGQENEKLFF.

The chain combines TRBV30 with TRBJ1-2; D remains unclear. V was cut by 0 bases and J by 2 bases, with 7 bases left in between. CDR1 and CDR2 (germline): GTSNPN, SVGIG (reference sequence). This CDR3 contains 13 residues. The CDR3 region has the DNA TGTGCCTGGAGTGTGGGTGTCAACTATGGCTACACCTTC. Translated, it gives CAWSVGVNYGYTF.

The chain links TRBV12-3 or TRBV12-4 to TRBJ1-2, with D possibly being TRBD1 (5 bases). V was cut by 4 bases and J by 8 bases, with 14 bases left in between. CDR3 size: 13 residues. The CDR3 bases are TGTGCCAGCAGTTCAGGGCAGGGCCTGGGCTACACCTTC. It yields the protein CASSSGQGLGYTF.

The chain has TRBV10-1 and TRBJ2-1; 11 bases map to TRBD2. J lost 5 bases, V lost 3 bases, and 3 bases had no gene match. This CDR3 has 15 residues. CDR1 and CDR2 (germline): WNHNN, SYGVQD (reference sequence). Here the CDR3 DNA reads TGCGCCAGCAGTGAAGGGACTAGCGGAAACAATGAGCAGTTCTTC. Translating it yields CASSEGTSGNNEQFF.

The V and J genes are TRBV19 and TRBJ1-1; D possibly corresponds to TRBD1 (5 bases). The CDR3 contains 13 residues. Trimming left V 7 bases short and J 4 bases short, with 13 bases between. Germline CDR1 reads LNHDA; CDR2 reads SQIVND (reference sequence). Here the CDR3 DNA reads TGTGCCAGTAATCCGGGGGTCGGCACTGAAGCTTTCTTT. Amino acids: CASNPGVGTEAFF.

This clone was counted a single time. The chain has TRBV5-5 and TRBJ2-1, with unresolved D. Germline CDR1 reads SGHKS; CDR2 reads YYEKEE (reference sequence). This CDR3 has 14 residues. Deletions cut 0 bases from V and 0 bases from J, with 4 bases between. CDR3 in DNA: TGTGCCAGCAGCTTGGACAACTCCTACAATGAGCAGTTCTTC. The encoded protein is CASSLDNSYNEQFF.

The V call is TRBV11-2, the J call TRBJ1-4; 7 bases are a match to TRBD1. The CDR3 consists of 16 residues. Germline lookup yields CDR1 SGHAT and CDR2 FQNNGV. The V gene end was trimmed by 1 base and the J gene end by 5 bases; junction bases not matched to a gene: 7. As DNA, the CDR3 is TGTGCCAGCAGCTTAGGAGCGGCAGGGGGGAATGAAAAACTGTTTTTT. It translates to CASSLGAAGGNEKLFF. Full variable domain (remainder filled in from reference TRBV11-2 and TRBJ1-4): EAGVAQSPRYKIIEKRQSVAFWCNPISGHATLYWYQQILGQGPKLLIQFQNNGVVDDSQLPKDRFSAERLKGVDSTLKIQPAKLEDSAVYLCASSLGAAGGNEKLFFGSGTQLSVL.

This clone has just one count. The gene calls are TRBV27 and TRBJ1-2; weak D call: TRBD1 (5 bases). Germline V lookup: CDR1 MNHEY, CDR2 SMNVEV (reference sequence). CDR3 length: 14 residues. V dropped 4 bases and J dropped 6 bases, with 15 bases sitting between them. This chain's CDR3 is CASSYRDPGNGYTF. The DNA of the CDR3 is TGTGCCAGCAGTTACCGGGACCCCGGGAATGGCTACACCTTC.